This T cell receptor beta chain was profiled in a study of tumor and adjacent non-tumor tissue in lung cancer. Study at large: There were around 11 adenocarcinoma, a couple of squamous cell carcinoma and 1 small cell lung cancer cases.

This clonotype was recorded many times. Its matching antigen is unknown. Three rounds of nested PCR, following a modified ARM-PCR protocol, produced the TCRbeta library. One entry per CDR3 protein results from TCRdb running MiXCR on the multiplex PCR reads. The sample carries roughly 66,000 distinct CDR3 sequences, around 78% recorded once. This sample's RNA came from whole unsorted tissue. Overall study findings and caveats: Normal lung showed higher cumulative top 100 clone frequency than tumor. TCR diversity was significantly greater in tumor than normal lung tissue.

Sequenced material: lung tumor tissue. The receptor was isolated from a man aged 55 to 70 with non-small cell lung cancer.

This CDR3 reads CASSLLAGEYEQYF. The DNA of the CDR3 is TGTGCCAGCAGCTTACTAGCGGGAGAGTACGAGCAGTACTTC. The chain has TRBV5-6 and TRBJ2-7, with TRBD2 matching 11 bases. Germline V gives CDR1 SGHDT, CDR2 YYEEEE. This CDR3 has 14 residues. V was clipped by 2 bases and J by 4 bases; unmatched bases: 2.